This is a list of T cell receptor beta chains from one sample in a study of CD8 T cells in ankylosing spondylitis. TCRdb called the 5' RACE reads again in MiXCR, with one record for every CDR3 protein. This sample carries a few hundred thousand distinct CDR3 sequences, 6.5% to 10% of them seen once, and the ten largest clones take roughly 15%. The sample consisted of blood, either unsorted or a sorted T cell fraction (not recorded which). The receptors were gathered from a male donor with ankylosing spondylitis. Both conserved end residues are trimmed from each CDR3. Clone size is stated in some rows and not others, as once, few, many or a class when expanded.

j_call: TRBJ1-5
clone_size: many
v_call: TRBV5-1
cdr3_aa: ASSKERGRPQH

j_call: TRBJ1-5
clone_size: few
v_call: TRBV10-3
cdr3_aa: AASMSMGNQPQH

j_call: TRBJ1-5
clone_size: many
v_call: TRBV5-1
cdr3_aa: ASSSGGTQPQH

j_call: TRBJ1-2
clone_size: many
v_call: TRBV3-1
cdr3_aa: ASSYRDTQSDKNGYT

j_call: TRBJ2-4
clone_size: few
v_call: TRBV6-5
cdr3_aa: ASSYPPAGLAKNIQY

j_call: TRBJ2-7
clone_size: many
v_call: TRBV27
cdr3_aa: AAVWYLGHDSYEQY

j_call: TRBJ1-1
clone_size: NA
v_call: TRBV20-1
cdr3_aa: SARTWATEAF

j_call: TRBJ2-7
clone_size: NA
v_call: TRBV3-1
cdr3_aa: ASSGASGTSGRSTYEQY

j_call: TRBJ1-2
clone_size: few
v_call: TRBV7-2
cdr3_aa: ASSYRVSGYT

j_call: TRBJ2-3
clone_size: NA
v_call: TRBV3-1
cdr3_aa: ASSQFAEGTSTDTQY

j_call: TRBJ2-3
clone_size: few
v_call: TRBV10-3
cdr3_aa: AISESEKGDATDTQY

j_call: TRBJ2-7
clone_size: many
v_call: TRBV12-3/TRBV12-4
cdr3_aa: ASSFYRDSYEQY

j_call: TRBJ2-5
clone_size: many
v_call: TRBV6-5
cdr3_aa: ASSSLGSWYQETQY

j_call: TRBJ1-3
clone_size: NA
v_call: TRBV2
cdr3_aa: ASSALTEGNTIY

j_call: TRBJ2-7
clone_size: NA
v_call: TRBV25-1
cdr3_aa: ASSEFGDYEQY

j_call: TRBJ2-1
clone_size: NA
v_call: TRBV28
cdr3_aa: ASKPGQSYNEQF

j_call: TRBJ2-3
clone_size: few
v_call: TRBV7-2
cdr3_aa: ASSTRLAATDTQY

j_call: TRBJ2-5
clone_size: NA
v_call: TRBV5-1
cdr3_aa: ASSPREGRGGQETQY

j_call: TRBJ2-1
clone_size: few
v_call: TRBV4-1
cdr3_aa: ASSQDRGTRTSYNEQF

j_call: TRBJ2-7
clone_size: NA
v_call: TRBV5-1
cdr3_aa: ASSLGLAGEIEQY

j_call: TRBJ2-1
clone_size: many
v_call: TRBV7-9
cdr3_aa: ASSYAVGSYNEQF

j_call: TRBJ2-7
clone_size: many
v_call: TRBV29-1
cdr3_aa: SVGQGTYEQY

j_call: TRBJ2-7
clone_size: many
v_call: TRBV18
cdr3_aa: ASSPSGSGDTYEQY

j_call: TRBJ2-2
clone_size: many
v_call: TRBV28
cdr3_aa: ASRRDRATGELF

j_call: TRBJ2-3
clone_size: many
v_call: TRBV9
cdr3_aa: ASSPLTDGSTDTQY

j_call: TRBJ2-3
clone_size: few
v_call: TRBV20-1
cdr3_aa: SAPPMLRASSTDTQY

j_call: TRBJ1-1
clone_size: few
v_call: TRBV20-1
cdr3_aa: SASPGSWTEAF

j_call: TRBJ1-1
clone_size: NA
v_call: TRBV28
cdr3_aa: ASRLPGQRANTEAF

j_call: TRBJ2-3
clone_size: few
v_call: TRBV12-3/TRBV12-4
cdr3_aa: ASNFGLAGSVSTQY

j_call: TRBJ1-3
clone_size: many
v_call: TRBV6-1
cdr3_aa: ASSPYVRAGNTIY

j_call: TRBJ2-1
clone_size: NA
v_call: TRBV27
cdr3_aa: ASSRTSGRPVYNEQF

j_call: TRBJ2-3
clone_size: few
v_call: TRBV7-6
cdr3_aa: ASSVEVRSGTQY

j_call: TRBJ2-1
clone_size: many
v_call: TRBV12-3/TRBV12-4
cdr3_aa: ASRRDRALNEQF

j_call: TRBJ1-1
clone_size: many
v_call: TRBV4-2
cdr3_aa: ASSRGMNTEAF

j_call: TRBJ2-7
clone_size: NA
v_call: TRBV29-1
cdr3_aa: SVEEGVGREYEQY

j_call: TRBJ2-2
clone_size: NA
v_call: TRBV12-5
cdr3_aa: ASGGALGESTGELF

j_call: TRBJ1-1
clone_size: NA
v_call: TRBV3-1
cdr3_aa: ASSRGNRGRTEAF

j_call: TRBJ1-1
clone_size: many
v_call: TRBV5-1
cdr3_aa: ASSFGDRGNTEAF

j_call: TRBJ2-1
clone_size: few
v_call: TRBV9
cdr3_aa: ASSEEGGEGNEQF

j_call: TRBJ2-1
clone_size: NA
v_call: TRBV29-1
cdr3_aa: SVPPGPTNNEQF

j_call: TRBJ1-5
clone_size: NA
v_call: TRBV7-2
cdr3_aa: ASSFVSDSNQPQH

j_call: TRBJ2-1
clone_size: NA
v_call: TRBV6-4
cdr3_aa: ASSDSFRGLNEQF

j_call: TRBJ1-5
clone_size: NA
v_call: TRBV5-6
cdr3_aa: ASSLRQDSNQPQH

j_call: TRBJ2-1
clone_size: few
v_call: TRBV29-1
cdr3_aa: SVGRAGAEQF

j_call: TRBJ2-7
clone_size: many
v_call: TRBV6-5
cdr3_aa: ASSSPGHRSAEQY

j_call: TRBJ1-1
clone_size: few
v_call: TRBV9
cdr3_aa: ASSAADRPNTEAF

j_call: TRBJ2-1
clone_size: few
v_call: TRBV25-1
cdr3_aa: ASSDSGLYNEQF

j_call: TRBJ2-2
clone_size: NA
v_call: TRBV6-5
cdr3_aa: ASSYSRQRDTGELF

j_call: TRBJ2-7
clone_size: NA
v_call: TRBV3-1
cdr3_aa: ASSQGLGYEQY

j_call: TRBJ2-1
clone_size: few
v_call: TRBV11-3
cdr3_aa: ASMGQGRRRHDNEQF

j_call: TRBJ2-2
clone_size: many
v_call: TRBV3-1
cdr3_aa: ASSQPRDGGTGELF

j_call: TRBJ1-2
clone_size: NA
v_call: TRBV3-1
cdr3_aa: ASQDGFYGYT

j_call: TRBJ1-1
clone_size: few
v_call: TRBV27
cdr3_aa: ASSTTKGWETEAF

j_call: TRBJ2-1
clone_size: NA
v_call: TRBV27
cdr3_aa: ASRGLAETYNEQF

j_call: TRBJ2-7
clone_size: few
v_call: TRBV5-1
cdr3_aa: ASSLDRLAQY